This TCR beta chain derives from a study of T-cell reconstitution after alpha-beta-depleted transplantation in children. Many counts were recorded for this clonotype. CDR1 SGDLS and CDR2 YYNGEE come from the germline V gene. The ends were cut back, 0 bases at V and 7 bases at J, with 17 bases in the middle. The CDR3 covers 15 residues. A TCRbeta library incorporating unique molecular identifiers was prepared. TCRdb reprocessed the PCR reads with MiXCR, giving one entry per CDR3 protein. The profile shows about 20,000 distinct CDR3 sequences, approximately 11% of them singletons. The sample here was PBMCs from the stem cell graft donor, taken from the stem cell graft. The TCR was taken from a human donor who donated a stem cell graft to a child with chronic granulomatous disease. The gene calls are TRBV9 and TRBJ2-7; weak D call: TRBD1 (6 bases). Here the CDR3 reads CASSVGGRGLLEQYF. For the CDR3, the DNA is TGTGCCAGCAGCGTAGGGGGCAGGGGCCTTCTTGAGCAGTACTTC.